The 13 T cell receptor beta chains listed next were all sequenced from one sample in a study of blood T cell repertoires in COVID-19 (dated by TCRdb to the early 2020s). The library was made by the immunoSEQ multiplex PCR assay. Here the immuneACCESS table is served through TCRdb, limited to in-frame sequences with V and J called. Missing clones are a known gap in these copies; in checked studies unresolved V genes cover under half, and the rest lacks a known reason. The sample includes under 200,000 clones, with about 86% observed a single time. The top ten clonotypes cover roughly 7% of the sample. Sequenced: peripheral blood. These receptors were collected from a man aged 50-59 years with active or convalescent COVID-19.

The chain uses TRBV7-9 and TRBJ1-4; D is perhaps TRBD1 (6 bases). V lost 2 bases and J lost 12, with 19 bases in between. The length of the CDR3 is 15 residues. From germline, CDR1 is SEHNR and CDR2 FQNEAQ (reference sequence). In nucleotides, the CDR3 is TGTGCCAGCAGCTTATTGGGGGCAGGGTTTGGAGAACTGTTTTTT. Translation: CASSLLGAGFGELFF.

The chain recombines TRBV25-1 with TRBJ2-7; D may be TRBD2 (6 bases). Germline V gene sequence: CDR1 MGHDK, CDR2 SYGVNS. The V end lost 6 bases, the J end lost 4 bases, and 10 bases lay between the germline ends. The CDR3 sequence is 12 residues long. The CDR3 DNA is TGTGCCAGCAGGGGACGGGAGTACGAGCAGTACTTC. This gives the protein CASRGREYEQYF.

The gene calls are TRBV5-1 and TRBJ2-5; 8 bases fit TRBD1. The CDR3 sequence is 14 residues long. CDR1 is SGHRS, CDR2 YFSETQ, per germline. V gave up 4 bases and J gave up 5 bases; unmatched junction bases: 7. CDR3 nucleotides: TGCGCCAGCAGCACCCGACAGGGGAGGGAGACCCAGTACTTC. Its translation is CASSTRQGRETQYF.

The chain is built from TRBV9 and TRBJ1-2; D gene uncertain. The CDR3 has 14 residues. Germline loops: CDR1 SGDLS, CDR2 YYNGEE. V was clipped by 0 bases and J by 8 bases, with 14 bases between them. CDR3 loop: CASSVASGMEGYTF. DNA for the CDR3: TGTGCCAGCAGCGTAGCGTCCGGGATGGAGGGCTACACCTTC.

This chain joins TRBV4-2 and TRBJ2-7; the D is unclear. V was trimmed by 5 bases and J by 0 bases, leaving 11 bases between them. CDR1 and CDR2 (germline): LGHNA, YNFKEQ. This CDR3 spans 14 amino acids. CDR3 sequence (DNA): TGTGCCAGCAGCGAGAGCGAGAGCTCCTACGAGCAGTACTTC. This codes for CASSESESSYEQYF.

This clone appeared a single time. The chain is built from TRBV14 and TRBJ2-1; tentative D call: TRBD2 (5 bases). CDR3 length: 15 amino acids. Trimming removed 0 bases at V and 3 bases at J, with 9 bases between. CDR1 and CDR2 (germline): SGHDN, FVKESK. CDR3 sequence reads: CASSQETSFYNEQFF. CDR3 in DNA: TGTGCCAGCAGCCAAGAAACTAGTTTCTACAATGAGCAGTTCTTC. The whole variable domain, remainder taken from reference TRBV14 and TRBJ2-1, is EAGVTQFPSHSVIEKGQTVTLRCDPISGHDNLYWYRRVMGKEIKFLLHFVKESKQDESGMPNNRFLAERTGGTYSTLKVQPAELEDSGVYFCASSQETSFYNEQFFGPGTRLTVL.

V usage is TRBV6-6 and J usage is TRBJ1-4; the match to TRBD1 covers 7 bases. Germline V gene sequence: CDR1 MNHNY, CDR2 SVGAGI (reference sequence). CDR3 size: 14 residues. After removal of 2 bases from V and 8 bases from J, the junction contained 5 bases not matched to a gene. This chain's CDR3 is CASSYPDRVEKLFF. In DNA, the CDR3 is TGTGCCAGCAGTTACCCCGACAGGGTAGAAAAACTGTTTTTT.

This clone came up a few times. V is TRBV27 and J is TRBJ1-2, with 7 bases that match TRBD1. Germline assignment: CDR1 MNHEY and CDR2 SMNVEV (reference sequence). CDR3 length equals 14 residues. V trimming: 5 bases; J trimming: 7 bases; junction bases outside the gene matches: 10. Written as DNA, the CDR3 is TGTGCCAGCAGTCCCGACAGGGCTTATGCTGGCTACACCTTC. It translates to CASSPDRAYAGYTF.

This clone appeared once. The chain employs TRBV7-9 and TRBJ1-2; D unclear. V was pared by 7 bases and J by 8 bases, with 17 bases between. This CDR3 has 13 amino acids. CDR1 and CDR2 from the germline V gene are SEHNR and FQNEAQ (reference sequence). CDR3 DNA sequence: TGTGCCAGCACCCTGGGAGGGAGAGGCGGCTACACCTTC. It encodes CASTLGGRGGYTF.

V usage is TRBV29-1 and J usage is TRBJ2-7; no firm D call. The CDR3 contains 11 residues. In germline, CDR1 is SQVTM, CDR2 ANQGSEA. The ends were cut back, 7 bases at V and 1 base at J, with 8 bases in the middle. Here the CDR3 reads CSGLESYEQYF. The CDR3 DNA sequence: TGCAGCGGCCTAGAGTCCTACGAGCAGTACTTC.

The chain has TRBV29-1 and TRBJ2-3; no definite D call. Germline CDR1 and CDR2: SQVTM and ANQGSEA. The CDR3 sequence is 12 residues long. Trimming removed 1 base from V and 3 bases from J, with 5 bases in between. This CDR3 is CSVEGATDTQYF. The CDR3 DNA follows: TGCAGCGTTGAAGGGGCTACAGATACGCAGTATTTT.

This chain links TRBV6-1 with TRBJ1-1; D remains ambiguous. The length of the CDR3 is 13 residues. Germline CDR1 and CDR2: MNHNS and SASEGT. Trimming took 3 bases from V and 1 from J, leaving 6 bases between them. CDR3 protein: CASSESRNTEAFF. CDR3 nucleotides: TGTGCCAGCAGTGAGAGTAGGAACACTGAAGCTTTCTTT.

This rearrangement joins TRBV11-3 to TRBJ1-1; tentative D call: TRBD1 (5 bases). Trimming left V 5 bases short and J 1 base short, with 11 bases between. This CDR3 comprises 14 residues. Germline loops: CDR1 SGHNT, CDR2 YENEEA. CDR3 in amino acids: CASSPPGWNTEAFF. In DNA form, the CDR3 reads TGTGCCAGCAGCCCCCCAGGGTGGAACACTGAAGCTTTCTTT.